These 19 T cell receptor beta chains were sequenced from one sample in a study of shared clonotypes between healthy human individuals. The data were produced by immunoSEQ multiplex PCR, yet TCRdb's version contains in-frame clones alone and is incomplete. This table has roughly 2.2 million clones, less than 95% appearing once. Sequencing was carried out using naive CD4+ T cells from PBMCs. Subset noted: CD45RA+ positively selected. Receptor source: a man between 18 and 29 years old in good health. Some clones in this sample may be carry-over from other donors' samples.

In this sample, this clone turned up once. J is TRBJ2-7 and V is TRBV30; D gene ambiguous. The CDR3 covers 12 residues. Germline-derived CDR1 and CDR2 are GTSNPN and SVGIG (reference sequence). V lost 3 bases, J lost 4 bases, and 10 bases lay in between. The DNA of the CDR3 is TGTGCCTGGAGGTCGAGTGGGTACGAGCAGTACTTC. Protein: CAWRSSGYEQYF.

Here the CDR3 DNA reads TGTGCCAGCAGCTCCCTACAGGGGGTGACAGATACGCAGTATTTT. Translated: CASSSLQGVTDTQYF. This chain uses TRBV6-1 with TRBJ2-3; 8 bases align to TRBD1. The CDR3 spans 15 residues. The trim removed 6 bases at V and 3 bases at J, leaving 8 bases unmatched. The V gene's germline CDR1 is MNHNS and CDR2 SASEGT.

The rearrangement uses TRBV6-6 and TRBJ1-4; TRBD1 matches 9 bases. From germline, CDR1 is MNHNY and CDR2 SVGAGI (reference sequence). The V and J ends lost 7 bases and 5 bases, in that order; junction bases with no gene match: 5. The CDR3 consists of 14 residues. The CDR3 nucleotides are TGTGCCAGCAACAAGGACAGGGGAAATGAAAAACTGTTTTTT. It yields the protein CASNKDRGNEKLFF.

Turning to this clone: This CDR3 is also generated by other DNA sequences in the sample. J is TRBJ1-4 and V is TRBV29-1; TRBD1 matches 7 bases. The CDR3 has 12 amino acids. The ends lost 7 bases at V and 8 bases at J; junction bases unmatched: 7. Per the germline V gene, CDR1 is SQVTM and CDR2 is ANQGSEA. DNA of the CDR3: TGCAGCGGGGGGCGACAGGGAGAAAAACTGTTTTTT. As protein: CSGGRQGEKLFF.

This clone has a single count. This chain uses TRBV7-2 with TRBJ2-7; maybe TRBD1 (5 bases). CDR3 length: 13 amino acids. The V end was cut by 6 bases, the J end by 6 bases, with 15 bases between. In germline, CDR1 is SGHTA, CDR2 FQGNSA. DNA for the CDR3: TGTGCCAGCAGGCTTAGGGGTTGGGGCGAGCAGTACTTC. Translation: CASRLRGWGEQYF.

This chain uses TRBV7-3 with TRBJ2-6; D is uncertain. CDR3 length equals 17 residues. Germline V gene lookup returns CDR1 SGHTA and CDR2 FQGTGA. Trimming shortened V by 0 bases and J by 0 bases, and 9 bases separated the two germline ends. The CDR3 DNA reads TGTGCCAGCAGCTTAACCCCTAGGGACTCTGGGGCCAACGTCCTGACTTTC. Protein: CASSLTPRDSGANVLTF.

The chain is built from TRBV7-9 and TRBJ2-5, with 10 bases that match TRBD1. The V gene end was trimmed by 3 bases and the J gene end by 5 bases; junction bases not matched to a gene: 6. Germline V gene sequence: CDR1 SEHNR, CDR2 FQNEAQ (reference sequence). The CDR3 contains 15 residues. CDR3 residues: CASSLGDRGRETQYF. CDR3 in DNA: TGTGCCAGCAGCTTGGGGGACAGGGGACGGGAGACCCAGTACTTC.

Notes on this clone: In the same sample, other DNA sequences code for this CDR3. The genes are TRBV30 and TRBJ2-5; no clear D gene. Trimming stripped 1 base from V and 3 bases from J, with 3 bases between. This CDR3 has 11 amino acids. Per germline, CDR1 GTSNPN and CDR2 SVGIG (reference sequence). The CDR3: CAWSAEETQYF. CDR3 DNA: TGTGCCTGGAGTGCCGAAGAGACCCAGTACTTC.

The chain links TRBV19 to TRBJ2-7; D unclear. V was cut by 11 bases and J by 0 bases, with 23 bases left in between. This CDR3 spans 16 amino acids. Germline V CDR1 and CDR2: LNHDA, SQIVND (reference sequence). The CDR3 protein is CASGPLAPTSSYEQYF. In DNA form, the CDR3 reads TGTGCCTCAGGCCCCCTCGCCCCAACGAGCTCCTACGAGCAGTACTTC.

This clone was found a few times. The rearrangement uses TRBV2 and TRBJ1-1; the D gene is possibly TRBD1 (6 bases). Between the trimmed V and J ends, which lost 7 bases and 8 bases, there was a span of 11 bases. The CDR3 extends over 11 amino acids. Germline V lookup: CDR1 SNHLY, CDR2 FYNNEI. This CDR3 is CASIRGGEAFF. The CDR3 DNA reads as TGTGCCAGCATCAGGGGTGGAGAAGCTTTCTTT.

V is TRBV18 and J is TRBJ2-5; 7 bases map to TRBD2. Losses at the gene ends were 3 bases for V and 1 base for J; bases not matched to a gene: 5. Germline CDR1 KGHSH, CDR2 LQKENI. The CDR3 has 15 residues. The CDR3, as DNA: TGTGCCAGCTCACCTTTCGCGGGAGTCCAAGAGACCCAGTACTTC. Translated: CASSPFAGVQETQYF.

This clone appeared a few times. The sample carries other DNA sequences with the same CDR3. The chain combines TRBV14 with TRBJ2-5; D is unclear. V lost 0 bases to trimming and J lost 5 bases, with 4 bases between them. The CDR3 has 12 amino acids. In germline, CDR1 is SGHDN, CDR2 FVKESK. The CDR3 DNA is TGTGCCAGCAGCCAAGAATCCGAGACCCAGTACTTC. Translation: CASSQESETQYF.

This chain links TRBV5-1 with TRBJ1-4; weak D call: TRBD1 (6 bases). CDR3 length: 18 residues. Per germline, CDR1 SGHRS and CDR2 YFSETQ. V was clipped by 1 base and J by 0 bases, with 16 bases between them. In DNA, the CDR3 is TGCGCCAGCAGCTTGTCTCGTGGGGGCCTAGCAACTAATGAAAAACTGTTTTTT. Translation: CASSLSRGGLATNEKLFF.

The J gene is TRBJ1-1, the V gene TRBV27; TRBD1 aligns across 10 bases. Germline CDR1 is MNHEY and CDR2 is SMNVEV (reference sequence). The CDR3 is made up of 16 amino acids. V lost 3 bases, J lost 0 bases, and 4 bases stayed unmatched. CDR3 nucleotides: TGTGCCAGCAGTTTCCCCGACAGGGGGCTGAACACTGAAGCTTTCTTT. This codes for CASSFPDRGLNTEAFF.

CDR3 sequence reads: CASSPPTGNTGELFF. The DNA of the CDR3 is TGTGCCAGCAGCCCCCCCACAGGAAACACCGGGGAGCTGTTTTTT. The V call is TRBV6-5, the J call TRBJ2-2; tentatively, D is TRBD1 (5 bases). The CDR3 extends over 15 amino acids. Germline V gives CDR1 MNHEY, CDR2 SVGAGI. V was clipped by 6 bases and J by 2 bases, with 13 bases between them.

V is TRBV7-2 and J is TRBJ2-7, with D unresolved. There are 16 residues in the CDR3. With 2 bases removed from V and 5 bases from J, the gap between germline ends came to 19 bases. Germline CDR1 and CDR2: SGHTA and FQGNSA. DNA of the CDR3: TGTGCCAGCAGCTTAAGGGTGTACAGCCCGGACCACGAGCAGTACTTC. It encodes CASSLRVYSPDHEQYF.

The chain uses TRBV5-1 and TRBJ2-3, with 11 positions matching TRBD2. J gave up 5 bases and V 6 bases, and 8 bases lay outside the gene matches. Germline V gene data show CDR1 as SGHRS and CDR2 as YFSETQ. The CDR3 is made up of 15 amino acids. CDR3 coding DNA: TGCGCCAGCATGCTAGCGGGAGGTGAGAGAGATACGCAGTATTTT. This sequence encodes CASMLAGGERDTQYF.

The chain links TRBV6-1 to TRBJ1-3, with unresolved D. CDR3 size: 15 residues. Germline assignment: CDR1 MNHNS and CDR2 SASEGT. V lost 8 bases, J lost 0 bases, and 14 bases lay in between. The CDR3 DNA reads as TGTGCCAGCGTTCCCGGACGTATCTCTGGAAACACCATATATTTT. It specifies CASVPGRISGNTIYF.

This clone has a single count. The chain joins TRBV10-3 to TRBJ1-2, with 8 bases identical to TRBD1. Trimming removed 3 bases from V and 4 bases from J; junction bases left unmatched: 4. This CDR3 is 14 amino acids long. In germline, CDR1 is ENHRY, CDR2 SYGVKD. CDR3 DNA sequence: TGTGCCATCAGTGACAACAGGGGGGCCTATGGCTACACCTTC. Its protein is CAISDNRGAYGYTF.